The source of this TCR beta chain is a study of STAT5B mutations in CD4+ large granular lymphocyte leukemia (dated by TCRdb to 2021 to 2024). Regarding the research as a whole: Among healthy controls, the CDR3 'QG' motif was associated with a particular HLA allele. The TCRbeta repertoires of CD4+ T-cell large granular lymphocyte leukemia patients were compared with the TCRbeta repertoires of healthy blood donors. Flow cytometry performed on FACSCanto II or FACSVerse showed that the purified fractions had more than 95% purity among lymphocytes.

The junction shows trimming of 5 bases on V and 0 bases on J, and the gene matches do not reach 4 bases of it. From cysteine to phenylalanine, the CDR3 is 16 amino acids long. Of all the DNA, just the CDR3 is kept, 48 bases in frame from base 1. CDR1 SEHNR and CDR2 FQNEAQ are derived from the germline V gene (reference sequence). Buffy coats from around 37 blood donors, supplied by the Finnish Red Cross blood service, were used as healthy controls. All TCR-sequenced material derived from peripheral blood: patient blood samples and healthy donor buffy coats. Peripheral blood mononuclear cells were isolated by Ficoll-Hypaque gradient centrifugation. CD4+ cells were magnetically purified from the buffy coats of healthy controls. The Gentra Puregene Cell and Tissue kit was used for genomic DNA extraction, and quantification was performed on a Qubit 2.0 fluorometer. Overall study results and their limits: Data were not HLA-matched; higher clonality in CD4+ versus CD8+ T-LGLL could reflect the relatively small sample size. Main leukemic clonotypes were private to each patient, although about a quarter of the main leukemic clonotypes were found at low frequency in the non-leukemic repertoires of other patients. Enrichment of TRBV06-family usage was observed among the top patient clones (8/27) relative to healthy controls (2/35). CD4-sorted patient repertoires appeared more clonal than healthy CD4+ repertoires, and this difference persisted after removing the putative leukemic clones.

TCRbeta rearrangements were sequenced from genomic DNA using the immunoSEQ assay at survey resolution. Regarding the original processing steps: In the TCR sequencing data, the lowest productive clonotype frequency that could be detected was 2.59 x 10-5. Only productive TCRbeta rearrangements, defined as complete and in-frame sequences, were included in the analyses. Sample clonality was computed as Simpson clonality in the immunoSEQ Analyzer version 3.0. Based on frequency, clones were grouped as very rare, small, medium, large (1-20%) or hyperexpanded (>20%). Generation probabilities were estimated with OLGA 1.2.3, V-gene circos plots were made with VDJtools, specificities were searched in VDJdb, and CDR3 motifs were identified with GLIPH. The immuneACCESS repertoire file appears here via TCRdb, limited to in-frame rearrangements. These files lack a portion of the clones; in checked studies, under half of the deficit traces to unresolved V genes, and the cause of the others is not known. The DNA gave D and trimming, while V, J and clone size come from that table. The sample table contains over 20,000 clones; only one count was recorded for 81% of them. The leading ten clones occupy about 0.35% of the sample.

For this clone: Its antigen remains undetermined. Per-nucleotide qualities are absent, and no much larger clonotype sits a single base away.

Sequenced sample: CD4+ T cells from blood buffy coats. The receptor comes from a human donor in good health. This chain joins TRBV7-9 to TRBJ2-3; 11 middle bases align to TRBD2. This receptor carries the CDR3 CASSQGTSGSTDTQYF. The DNA reads as follows: TGTGCCAGCAGCCAAGGGACTAGCGGAAGCACAGATACGCAGTATTTT. The CDR3, completed at both ends by the reference TRBV7-9 and TRBJ2-3 genes, gives the full variable domain DTGVSQNPRHKITKRGQNVTFRCDPISEHNRLYWYRQTLGQGPEFLTYFQNEAQLEKSRLLSDRFSAERPKGSFSTLEIQRTEQGDSAMYLCASSQGTSGSTDTQYFGPGTRLTVL.